Presented here are 5 T cell receptor beta chains from one specimen sequenced in a study of blood T cell repertoires in COVID-19. Sequencing was performed with immunoSEQ multiplex PCR; in TCRdb, only in-frame clones are kept and a portion is missing. The sample yields some 380,000 clones, over 75% seen once. The source material was PBMCs or T cells enriched from blood (not recorded which). These receptor sequences come from a man aged 30-40 years who had recovered from COVID-19.

This chain uses TRBV10-3 with TRBJ2-5, with 8 bases identical to TRBD2. The J segment lost 4 bases and the V segment lost 3 bases, leaving 7 bases of the junction unmatched. CDR3 size: 15 residues. Germline CDR1 and CDR2: ENHRY and SYGVKD. CDR3 amino acids: CAISEGNGGGETQYF. CDR3 sequence (DNA): TGTGCCATCAGTGAAGGGAACGGGGGGGGAGAGACCCAGTACTTC.

The rearrangement links TRBV20-1 to TRBJ2-7; D call uncertain. V was trimmed by 3 bases and J by 0 bases, leaving 12 bases between them. Germline V gives CDR1 DFQATT, CDR2 SNEGSKA (reference sequence). The CDR3 is made up of 14 amino acids. CDR3 coding DNA: TGCAGTGCTAGTAGAAAGCAAAGCTCCTACGAGCAGTACTTC. Its protein is CSASRKQSSYEQYF.

V usage is TRBV7-8 and J usage is TRBJ1-2; TRBD1 might be the D (6 bases). CDR3 length: 14 amino acids. Trimming left V 5 bases short and J 5 bases short, with 15 bases between. The germline CDR1 and CDR2 sequences are SGHVS and FQNEAQ. The CDR3 region is CASSPGRGSYGYTF. CDR3 in DNA: TGTGCCAGCAGCCCGGGCAGGGGCTCTTATGGCTACACCTTC.

The chain combines TRBV7-2 with TRBJ1-5, with D perhaps matching TRBD1 (6 bases). V shed 5 bases and J shed 7 bases, with 18 bases lying between them. The V gene's germline CDR1 is SGHTA and CDR2 FQGNSA. There are 15 residues in the CDR3. CDR3 nucleotides: TGTGCCAGCAGCCCCCAGGGGACCGTAGGACAGCCCCAGCATTTT. Translating it yields CASSPQGTVGQPQHF.

The chain has TRBV7-6 and TRBJ2-3; D is possibly TRBD2 (6 bases). Germline V gives CDR1 SGHVS, CDR2 FNYEAQ. The V end was cut by 2 bases, the J end by 2 bases, with 14 bases between. The CDR3 loop spans 16 amino acids. CDR3 amino acids: CASSLYGDSNTDTQYF. The CDR3 nucleotides are TGTGCCAGCAGCTTATATGGGGACTCTAACACAGATACGCAGTATTTT.